The present entry profiles one TCR beta chain with its context. Its antigen is currently unknown. Together with a sample-barcoded 5' primer, a J-beta primer mix was included in a second PCR lasting about 7 to 12 cycles. In TCRdb, the 5' RACE reads were re-called with MiXCR into one record per CDR3 protein. The sample consists of approximately 690,000 distinct CDR3 sequences, around 41% of them appearing once. The sample comes from a study of blood T cells in healthy people across ages. General study results and limits: Naive CD4+ cell counts and diversity both ran higher in long-lived than in aged donors. Age advanced and TCR beta diversity per million T cells fell, roughly linearly. One million T cells yielded diversity estimates that were considered underestimates. Across samples, TCR beta diversity tracked strongly with naive T cell percentage.

The CDR3 consists of 15 residues. The germline V gene encodes CDR1 MNHNS and CDR2 SASEGT. This chain connects TRBV6-1 to TRBJ2-5, with 11 bases that match TRBD2. TRBJ2-7 explains the end of the DNA better; the J call may be wrong. The source of this sequence is an elderly man in good health. Sequencing was carried out using blood. In DNA form, the CDR3 reads TGTGCCAGCAGTGAACTATCTCTAGCGGGGGGCGAGCAGTACTTC. Translated: CASSELSLAGGEQYF.